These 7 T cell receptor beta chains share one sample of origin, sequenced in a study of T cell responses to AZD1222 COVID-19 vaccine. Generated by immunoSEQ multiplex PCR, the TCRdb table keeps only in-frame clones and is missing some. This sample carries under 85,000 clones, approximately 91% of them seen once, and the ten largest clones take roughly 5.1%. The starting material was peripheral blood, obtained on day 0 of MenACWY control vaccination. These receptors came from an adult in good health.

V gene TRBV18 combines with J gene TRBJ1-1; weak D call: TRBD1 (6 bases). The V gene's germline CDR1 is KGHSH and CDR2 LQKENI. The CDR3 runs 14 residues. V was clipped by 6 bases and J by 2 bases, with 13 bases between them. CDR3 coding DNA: TGTGCCAGCTCGCCCGACGGGGGCAACACTGAAGCTTTCTTT. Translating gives CASSPDGGNTEAFF. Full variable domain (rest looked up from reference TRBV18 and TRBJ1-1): NAGVMQNPRHLVRRRGQEARLRCSPMKGHSHVYWYRQLPEEGLKFMVYLQKENIIDESGMPKERFSAEFPKEGPSILRIQQVVRGDSAAYFCASSPDGGNTEAFFGQGTRLTVV.

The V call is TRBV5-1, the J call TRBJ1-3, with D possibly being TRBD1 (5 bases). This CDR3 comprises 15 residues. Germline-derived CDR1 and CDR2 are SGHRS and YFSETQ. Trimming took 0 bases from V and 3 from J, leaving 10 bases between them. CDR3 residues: CASSLAAGSGNTIYF. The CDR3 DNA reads TGCGCCAGCAGCTTGGCGGCAGGGAGTGGAAACACCATATATTTT.

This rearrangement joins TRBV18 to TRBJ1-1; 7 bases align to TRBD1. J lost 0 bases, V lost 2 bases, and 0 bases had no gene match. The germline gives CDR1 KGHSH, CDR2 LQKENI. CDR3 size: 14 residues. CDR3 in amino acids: CASSPTGVNTEAFF. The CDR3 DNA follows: TGTGCCAGCTCACCAACAGGGGTGAACACTGAAGCTTTCTTT.

As DNA, the CDR3 is TGTGCCAGCAGCTTATTGGGCGGTAATTCACCCCTCCACTTT. Protein product: CASSLLGGNSPLHF. This sequence joins TRBV11-2 and TRBJ1-6; D ambiguous. The CDR3 is 14 amino acids. Trimming took off 2 bases at V and 6 bases at J, with 8 bases between the two ends. CDR1 is SGHAT and CDR2 is FQNNGV in the germline V gene.

The chain's CDR3 is CASSLVGTSGSYEQYF. In nucleotides, the CDR3 is TGTGCCAGCAGCTTAGTTGGGACTTCTGGCTCCTACGAGCAGTACTTC. This sequence joins TRBV7-2 and TRBJ2-7, with D tentatively TRBD2 (6 bases). The CDR3 length is 16 residues. Germline V gene sequence: CDR1 SGHTA, CDR2 FQGNSA. V was clipped by 1 base and J by 0 bases, with 13 bases between them.

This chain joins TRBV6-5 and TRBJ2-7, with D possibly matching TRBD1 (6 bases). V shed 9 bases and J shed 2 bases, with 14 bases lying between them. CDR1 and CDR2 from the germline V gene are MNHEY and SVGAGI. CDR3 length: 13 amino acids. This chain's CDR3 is CASARDIPYEQYF. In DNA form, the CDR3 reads TGTGCCAGTGCTCGGGACATCCCCTACGAGCAGTACTTC.

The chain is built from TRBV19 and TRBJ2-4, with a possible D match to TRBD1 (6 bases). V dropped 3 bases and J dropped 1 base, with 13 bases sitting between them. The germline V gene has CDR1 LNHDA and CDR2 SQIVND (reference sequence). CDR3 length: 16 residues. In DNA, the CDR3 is TGTGCCAGTAGTATGAAACAGGGACGGGCCAAAAACATTCAGTACTTC. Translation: CASSMKQGRAKNIQYF.